This T cell receptor (beta chain) emerged from a study of blood T cell repertoires in COVID-19. Authors' analysis steps: Counts of nucleated cells, estimated from reference gene primer amplification, were obtained. TCRdb's copy holds only in-frame clones and misses some; the assay was immunoSEQ multiplex PCR. The V and J calls and clone size are taken from that table; D and trimming were inferred from the DNA. The table records 200,000 or so clones, 70% to 90% of them present only once. Germline-derived CDR1 and CDR2 are LNHDA and SQIVND (reference sequence). The length of the CDR3 is 16 residues. The V segment lost 5 bases and the J segment 5 bases; nucleotides outside the gene matches: 8.

The sequence came from a man aged 55 to 70 with acute or convalescent COVID-19. The rearrangement uses TRBV19 and TRBJ2-1, with 11 nucleotides matching TRBD1. The material sequenced was peripheral blood. CDR3 bases: TGTGCCAGTAGTCCCTCCGGGACAGGGGGACACAATGAGCAGTTCTTC. This translates into CASSPSGTGGHNEQFF.